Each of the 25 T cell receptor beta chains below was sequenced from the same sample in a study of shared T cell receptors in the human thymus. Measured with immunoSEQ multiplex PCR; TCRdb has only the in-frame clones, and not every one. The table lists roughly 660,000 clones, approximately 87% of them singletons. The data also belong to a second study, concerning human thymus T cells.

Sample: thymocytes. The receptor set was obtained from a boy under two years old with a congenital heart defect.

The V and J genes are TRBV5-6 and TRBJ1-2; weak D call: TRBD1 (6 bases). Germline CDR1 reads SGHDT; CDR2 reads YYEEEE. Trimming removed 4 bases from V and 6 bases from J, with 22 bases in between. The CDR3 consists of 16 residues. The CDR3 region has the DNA TGTGCCAGCAGCCGACTGACCCTGACAGGCAGTCATGGCTACACCTTC. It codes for CASSRLTLTGSHGYTF.

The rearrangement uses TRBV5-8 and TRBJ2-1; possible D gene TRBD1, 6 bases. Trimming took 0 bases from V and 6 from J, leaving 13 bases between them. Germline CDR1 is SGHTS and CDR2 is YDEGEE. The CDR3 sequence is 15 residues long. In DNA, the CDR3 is TGTGCCAGCAGCTTGGGGGGCAGGGGTGGCAATGAGCAGTTCTTC. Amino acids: CASSLGGRGGNEQFF.

This CDR3 is CASSLRQGNSNQPQHF. CDR3 nucleotide sequence: TGTGCCAGCAGCTTAAGACAGGGAAATAGCAATCAGCCCCAGCATTTT. The chain combines TRBV7-9 with TRBJ1-5; TRBD1 matches at 7 bases. V shed 2 bases, J shed 0 bases, and the junction held 4 bases outside the gene matches. CDR3 size: 16 residues. CDR1 is SEHNR, CDR2 FQNEAQ, per germline (reference sequence).

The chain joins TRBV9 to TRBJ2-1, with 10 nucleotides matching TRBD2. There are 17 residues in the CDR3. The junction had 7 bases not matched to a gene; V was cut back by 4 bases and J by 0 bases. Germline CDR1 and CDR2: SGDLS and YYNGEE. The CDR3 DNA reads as TGTGCCAGCAGCTCCGGGACTAGCGCGAGCTCCTACAATGAGCAGTTCTTC. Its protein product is CASSSGTSASSYNEQFF.

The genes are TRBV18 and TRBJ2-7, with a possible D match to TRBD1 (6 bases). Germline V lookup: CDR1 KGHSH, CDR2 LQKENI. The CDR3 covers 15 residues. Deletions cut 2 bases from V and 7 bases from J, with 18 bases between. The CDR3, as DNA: TGTGCCAGCTCACCAGTCTTGACAGGTACCCAGGAGCAGTACTTC. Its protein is CASSPVLTGTQEQYF.

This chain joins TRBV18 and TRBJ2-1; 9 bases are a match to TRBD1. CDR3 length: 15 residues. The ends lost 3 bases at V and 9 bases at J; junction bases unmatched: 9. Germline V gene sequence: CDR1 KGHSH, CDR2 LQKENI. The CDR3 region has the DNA TGTGCCAGCTCACCGGATGGACAGGGGTCATCTGAGCAGTTCTTC. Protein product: CASSPDGQGSSEQFF.

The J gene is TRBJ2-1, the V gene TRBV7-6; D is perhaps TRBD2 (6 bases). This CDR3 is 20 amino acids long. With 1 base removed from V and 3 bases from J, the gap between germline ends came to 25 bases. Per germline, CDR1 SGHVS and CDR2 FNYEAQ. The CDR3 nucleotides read TGTGCCAGCAGCTTAGGGAGGAGGAGAAGGGACTCCTCTTACTACAATGAGCAGTTCTTC. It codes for CASSLGRRRRDSSYYNEQFF.

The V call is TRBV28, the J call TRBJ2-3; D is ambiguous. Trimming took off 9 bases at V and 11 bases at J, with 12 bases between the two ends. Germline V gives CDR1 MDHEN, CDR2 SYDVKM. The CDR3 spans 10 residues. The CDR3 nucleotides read TGTGCCAGTGGCGCACCAGGGCAGTATTTT. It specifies CASGAPGQYF.

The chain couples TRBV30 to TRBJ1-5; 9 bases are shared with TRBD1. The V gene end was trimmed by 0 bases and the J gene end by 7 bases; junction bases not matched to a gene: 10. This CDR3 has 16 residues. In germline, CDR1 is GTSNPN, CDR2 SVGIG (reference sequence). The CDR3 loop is CAWSVAGTGSAQPQHF. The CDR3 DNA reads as TGTGCCTGGAGTGTAGCGGGGACAGGGTCCGCCCAGCCCCAGCATTTT.

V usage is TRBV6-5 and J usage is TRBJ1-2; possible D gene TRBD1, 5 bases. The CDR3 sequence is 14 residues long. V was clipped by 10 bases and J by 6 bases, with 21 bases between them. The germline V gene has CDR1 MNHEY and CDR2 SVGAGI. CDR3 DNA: TGTGCCAAATACGAGGGCAGGGCGGGACATGGCTACACCTTC. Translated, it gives CAKYEGRAGHGYTF.

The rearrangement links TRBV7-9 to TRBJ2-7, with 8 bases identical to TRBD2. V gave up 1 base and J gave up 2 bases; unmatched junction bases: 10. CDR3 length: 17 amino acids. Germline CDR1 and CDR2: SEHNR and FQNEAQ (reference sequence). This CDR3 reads CASSLGLSGKGAYEQYF. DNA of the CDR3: TGTGCCAGCAGCTTAGGGCTTAGCGGGAAGGGAGCCTACGAGCAGTACTTC.

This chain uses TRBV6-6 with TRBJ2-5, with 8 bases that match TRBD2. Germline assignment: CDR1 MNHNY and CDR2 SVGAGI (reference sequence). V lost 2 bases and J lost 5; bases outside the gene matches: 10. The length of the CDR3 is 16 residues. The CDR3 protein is CASSYGSGMVSETQYF. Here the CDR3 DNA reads TGTGCCAGCAGTTACGGTAGCGGGATGGTCTCCGAGACCCAGTACTTC.

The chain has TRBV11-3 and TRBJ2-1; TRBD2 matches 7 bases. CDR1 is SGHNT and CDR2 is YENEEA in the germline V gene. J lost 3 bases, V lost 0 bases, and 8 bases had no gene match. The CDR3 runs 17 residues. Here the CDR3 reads CASSLEGLADYYNEQFF. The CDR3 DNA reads TGTGCCAGCAGCTTAGAGGGGCTAGCGGACTACTACAATGAGCAGTTCTTC. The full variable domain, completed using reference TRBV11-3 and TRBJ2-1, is EAGVVQSPRYKIIEKKQPVAFWCNPISGHNTLYWYLQNLGQGPELLIRYENEEAVDDSQLPKDRFSAERLKGVDSTLKIQPAELGDSAVYLCASSLEGLADYYNEQFFGPGTRLTVL.

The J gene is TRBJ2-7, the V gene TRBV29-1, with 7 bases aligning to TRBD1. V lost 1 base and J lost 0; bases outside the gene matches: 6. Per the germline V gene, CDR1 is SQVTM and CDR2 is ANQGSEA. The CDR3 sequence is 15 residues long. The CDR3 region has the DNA TGCAGCGTTGAAGGGCAGGGGGTCACCTCCTACGAGCAGTACTTC. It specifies CSVEGQGVTSYEQYF.

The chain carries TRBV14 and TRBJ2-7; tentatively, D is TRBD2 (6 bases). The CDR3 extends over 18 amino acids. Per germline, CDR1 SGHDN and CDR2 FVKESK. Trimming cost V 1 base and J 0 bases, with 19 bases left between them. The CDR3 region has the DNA TGTGCCAGCAGCCAAGTGCTCCCCGGGGGAGCGGCCTCCTACGAGCAGTACTTC. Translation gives CASSQVLPGGAASYEQYF.

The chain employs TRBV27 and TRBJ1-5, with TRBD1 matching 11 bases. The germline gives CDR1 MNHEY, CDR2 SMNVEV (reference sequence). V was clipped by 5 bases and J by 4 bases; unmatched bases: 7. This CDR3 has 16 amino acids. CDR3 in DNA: TGTGCCAGCAGTCCCTCGGACAGGGGGCGAAATCAGCCCCAGCATTTT. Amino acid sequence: CASSPSDRGRNQPQHF.

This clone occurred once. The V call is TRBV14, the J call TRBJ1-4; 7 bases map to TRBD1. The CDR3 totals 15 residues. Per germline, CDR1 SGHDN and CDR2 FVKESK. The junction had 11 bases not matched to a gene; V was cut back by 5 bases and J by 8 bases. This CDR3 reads CASSRRQGGKEKLFF. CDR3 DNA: TGTGCCAGCAGCAGACGACAGGGAGGAAAGGAAAAACTGTTTTTT.

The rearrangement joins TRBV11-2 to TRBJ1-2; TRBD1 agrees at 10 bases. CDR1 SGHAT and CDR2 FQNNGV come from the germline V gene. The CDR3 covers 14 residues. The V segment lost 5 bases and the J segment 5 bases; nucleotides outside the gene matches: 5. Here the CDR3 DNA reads TGTGCCAGCAGCCTCGGGACAGGGGCGTATGGCTACACCTTC. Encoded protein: CASSLGTGAYGYTF.

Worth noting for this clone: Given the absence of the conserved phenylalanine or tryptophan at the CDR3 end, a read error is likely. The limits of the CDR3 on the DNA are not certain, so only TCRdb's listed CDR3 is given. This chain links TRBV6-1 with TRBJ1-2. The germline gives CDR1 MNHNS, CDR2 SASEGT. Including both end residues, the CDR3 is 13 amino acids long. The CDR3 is CASSEGGGGLIAI.

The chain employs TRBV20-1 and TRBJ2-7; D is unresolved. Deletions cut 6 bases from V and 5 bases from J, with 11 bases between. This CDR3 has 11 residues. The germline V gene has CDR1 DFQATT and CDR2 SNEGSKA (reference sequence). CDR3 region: CSAPPRDEQYF. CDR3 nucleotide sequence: TGCAGTGCCCCCCCTAGAGACGAGCAGTACTTC.

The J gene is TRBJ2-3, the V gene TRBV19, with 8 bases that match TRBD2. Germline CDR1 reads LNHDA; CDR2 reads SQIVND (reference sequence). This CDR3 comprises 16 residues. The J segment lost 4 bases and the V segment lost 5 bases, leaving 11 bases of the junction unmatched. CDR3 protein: CASSPGPAGGPDTQYF. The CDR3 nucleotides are TGTGCCAGTAGTCCCGGTCCGGCGGGGGGCCCAGATACGCAGTATTTT.

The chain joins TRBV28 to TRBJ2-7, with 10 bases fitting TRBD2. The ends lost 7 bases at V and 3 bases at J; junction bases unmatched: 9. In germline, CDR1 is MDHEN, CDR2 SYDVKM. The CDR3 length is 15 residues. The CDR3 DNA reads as TGTGCCAGCACTGAACCTAGCGGGAGTGTCTACGAGCAGTACTTC. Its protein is CASTEPSGSVYEQYF.

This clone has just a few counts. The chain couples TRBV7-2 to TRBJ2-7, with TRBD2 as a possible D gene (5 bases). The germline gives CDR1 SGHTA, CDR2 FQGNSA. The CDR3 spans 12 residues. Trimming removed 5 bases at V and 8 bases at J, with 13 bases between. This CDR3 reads CASSAFGGKQYF. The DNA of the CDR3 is TGTGCCAGCAGCGCTTTTGGAGGCAAGCAGTACTTC.

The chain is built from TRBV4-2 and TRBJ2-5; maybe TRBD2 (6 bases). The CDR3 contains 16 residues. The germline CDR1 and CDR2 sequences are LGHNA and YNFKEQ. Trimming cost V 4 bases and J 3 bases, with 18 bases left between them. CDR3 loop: CASSPAEEGEKETQYF. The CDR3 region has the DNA TGTGCCAGCAGCCCCGCGGAGGAGGGAGAGAAAGAGACCCAGTACTTC.

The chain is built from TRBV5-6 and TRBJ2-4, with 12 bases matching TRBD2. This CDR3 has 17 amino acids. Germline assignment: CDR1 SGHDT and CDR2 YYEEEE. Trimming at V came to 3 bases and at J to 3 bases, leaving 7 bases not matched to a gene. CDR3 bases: TGTGCCAGCAGCTCCAAGACTAGCGGGAGAGGCAAAAACATTCAGTACTTC. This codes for CASSSKTSGRGKNIQYF.